Listed here are 19 T cell receptor beta chains from one sample, sequenced in a study of early T cells in non-severe SARS-CoV-2 infection. TCRdb ran MiXCR on the 5' RACE reads and lists one entry per CDR3 protein. The sample carries more than 15,000 distinct CDR3 sequences, more than 5.5% recorded once. Source: whole blood, taken at baseline. Source of these receptors: an adult who was a healthcare worker with PCR-confirmed SARS-CoV-2 infection or an uninfected control (not recorded which).

Many counts were recorded for this clonotype. The chain employs TRBV7-2 and TRBJ2-1; no clear D gene. The CDR3 loop spans 13 amino acids. V lost 1 base and J 7 bases, leaving 8 bases between the germline ends. Germline V gene lookup returns CDR1 SGHTA and CDR2 FQGNSA. The CDR3 nucleotides read TGTGCCAGCAGCTTAGGGGGTTGGAATGAGCAGTTCTTC. This translates into CASSLGGWNEQFF. The full variable domain, with the rest looked up from reference TRBV7-2 and TRBJ2-1, is GAGVSQSPSNKVTEKGKDVELRCDPISGHTALYWYRQSLGQGLEFLIYFQGNSAPDKSGLPSDRFSAERTGGSVSTLTIQRTQQEDSAVYLCASSLGGWNEQFFGPGTRLTVL.

This clonotype is deemed medium-sized. The chain combines TRBV4-2 with TRBJ2-5, with D unresolved. V lost 1 base to trimming and J lost 1 base, with 13 bases between them. The CDR3 is made up of 16 amino acids. Germline V lookup: CDR1 LGHNA, CDR2 YNFKEQ. The CDR3 DNA follows: TGTGCCAGCAGCCAAGCCGGGCCGAGACCCCAAGAGACCCAGTACTTC. This translates into CASSQAGPRPQETQYF.

This clonotype was recorded at least ten times. The chain couples TRBV5-4 to TRBJ2-7; tentatively, D is TRBD1 (5 bases). In germline, CDR1 is SGHNT, CDR2 YYREEE (reference sequence). V gave up 4 bases and J gave up 4 bases, with 12 bases separating them. This CDR3 region has 13 residues. The CDR3 is CASSTPDSYEQYF. The CDR3 DNA follows: TGTGCCAGCAGCACCCCCGACAGTTACGAGCAGTACTTC.

At least ten counts were recorded for this clonotype. The chain uses TRBV2 and TRBJ1-2; TRBD1 is a possible D gene (5 bases). V was pared by 7 bases and J by 4 bases, with 13 bases between. This CDR3 spans 13 amino acids. The germline gives CDR1 SNHLY, CDR2 FYNNEI. The CDR3: CASNLDNLYGYTF. The CDR3 DNA reads TGTGCCAGCAACCTGGACAACCTCTATGGCTACACCTTC.

This clonotype was observed a few times. This chain links TRBV5-1 with TRBJ2-1; no reliable D call. Trimming took off 1 base at V and 8 bases at J, with 4 bases between the two ends. The CDR3 extends over 11 amino acids. Germline V gives CDR1 SGHRS, CDR2 YFSETQ. CDR3 in amino acids: CASSLSHEQFF. CDR3 nucleotides: TGCGCCAGCAGCTTGAGTCATGAGCAGTTCTTC.

This clonotype has at least ten counts. V and J are TRBV6-6 and TRBJ2-1; D call uncertain. Germline V lookup: CDR1 MNHNY, CDR2 SVGAGI (reference sequence). The CDR3 has 14 residues. Trimming pared 3 bases from V and 5 bases from J, leaving 11 bases between. The DNA of the CDR3 is TGTGCCAGCAGTTATGAGGCCCAGGACAATGAGCAGTTCTTC. Translation gives CASSYEAQDNEQFF.

The table lists this clonotype with many counts. The genes are TRBV9 and TRBJ2-4; D unresolved. Germline CDR1 and CDR2: SGDLS and YYNGEE. The CDR3 has 15 residues. V was clipped by 4 bases and J by 11 bases, with 22 bases between them. As DNA, the CDR3 is TGTGCCAGCAGCCCCAGCGAAACACCATCTGGCCTTCAGTACTTC. It is translated as CASSPSETPSGLQYF.

This clonotype occurred many times. The gene calls are TRBV5-1 and TRBJ1-3; D possibly corresponds to TRBD1 (5 bases). The CDR3 covers 14 residues. Trimming took 4 bases from V and 4 from J, leaving 12 bases between them. Per the germline V gene, CDR1 is SGHRS and CDR2 is YFSETQ. The CDR3 nucleotides read TGCGCCAGCAGCAGAGGGGATCTCGGAAACACCATATATTTT. Amino acids: CASSRGDLGNTIYF.

With regard to this clonotype: Mismatch with germline at one junction end may stem from a read error. This chain uses TRBV12-3 or TRBV12-4 with TRBJ1-5; D gene unclear. The CDR3 extends over 14 amino acids. The CDR3 DNA is TGTGCCAGCACTTTAGGCCAGCGTAATCAGCCCCAGCATTTT. It encodes CASTLGQRNQPQHF.

This clonotype was recorded at least ten times. The gene calls are TRBV19 and TRBJ1-1; D unresolved. Trimming pared 2 bases from V and 2 bases from J, leaving 6 bases between. CDR1 is LNHDA and CDR2 is SQIVND in the germline V gene (reference sequence). This CDR3 contains 13 residues. The CDR3 is CASSIMVNTEAFF. The CDR3 coding sequence is TGTGCCAGTAGTATAATGGTCAACACTGAAGCTTTCTTT.

This clonotype is medium-sized within its sample. The V gene is TRBV25-1, the J gene TRBJ1-2, with D hard to call. V was cut by 0 bases and J by 8 bases, with 13 bases left in between. Germline V gene sequence: CDR1 MGHDK, CDR2 SYGVNS. The CDR3 is 14 amino acids. The CDR3, as DNA: TGTGCCAGCAGTGAATACGACGACGGGCCCGGCTACACCTTC. The encoded protein is CASSEYDDGPGYTF.

Within the sample, this clonotype is medium-sized. The chain uses TRBV7-3 and TRBJ2-5, with 7 bases fitting TRBD2. This CDR3 is 15 amino acids long. The V gene's germline CDR1 is SGHTA and CDR2 FQGTGA. V lost 3 bases and J lost 1; bases outside the gene matches: 5. CDR3 region: CASSFSGAGQETQYF. As DNA, the CDR3 is TGTGCCAGCAGCTTCAGCGGGGCGGGCCAAGAGACCCAGTACTTC.

This chain links TRBV7-2 with TRBJ1-2, with 12 bases fitting TRBD1. CDR3 length: 14 residues. V lost 7 bases to trimming and J lost 6 bases; unmatched junction nucleotides: 6. The V gene's germline CDR1 is SGHTA and CDR2 FQGNSA. DNA of the CDR3: TGTGCCAGCACAACAGGGACAGGGGGCCATGGCTACACCTTC. It specifies CASTTGTGGHGYTF.

There are many counts of this clonotype. J is TRBJ2-5 and V is TRBV7-8; possible D gene TRBD2, 6 bases. V lost 0 bases, J lost 5 bases, and 13 bases lay in between. The CDR3 is 15 amino acids. Germline V CDR1 and CDR2: SGHVS, FQNEAQ. The CDR3 DNA reads TGTGCCAGCAGCTTAGCACTAGCCTCAGCGGAGACCCAGTACTTC. Translation gives CASSLALASAETQYF.

This clonotype was found many times. The rearrangement links TRBV20-1 to TRBJ2-3, with unresolved D. CDR3 length equals 14 residues. Trimming left V 0 bases short and J 6 bases short, with 13 bases between. Germline assignment: CDR1 DFQATT and CDR2 SNEGSKA (reference sequence). The CDR3 DNA follows: TGCAGTGCTAGAGATAACGGCCTTGGGGATACGCAGTATTTT. Translation: CSARDNGLGDTQYF.

Remarks on this clonotype: A much more abundant neighbour one base away suggests this may be a read error. This sequence joins TRBV20-1 and TRBJ1-1; maybe TRBD1 (6 bases). Germline values: CDR1 DFQATT, CDR2 SNEGSKA (reference sequence). The CDR3 loop spans 13 amino acids. Trimming cost V 3 bases and J 6 bases, with 14 bases left between them. The CDR3 bases are TGCAGTGCTAGGCCCGGGGGGGCCGCTGAAGCTTTCTTT. Protein: CSARPGGAAEAFF.

This clonotype was seen many times. The rearrangement joins TRBV5-1 to TRBJ1-4; D is unresolved. V was cut by 5 bases and J by 0 bases, with 8 bases left in between. The CDR3 covers 14 residues. CDR1 is SGHRS, CDR2 YFSETQ, per germline. As DNA, the CDR3 is TGCGCCAGCAGGGACGGACCAACTAATGAAAAACTGTTTTTT. Translation gives CASRDGPTNEKLFF.

The V gene is TRBV5-1, the J gene TRBJ2-7, with D tentatively TRBD1 (6 bases). The CDR3 sequence is 13 residues long. V was trimmed by 2 bases and J by 6 bases, leaving 12 bases between them. The V gene's germline CDR1 is SGHRS and CDR2 YFSETQ. CDR3 amino acids: CASSLGGRAEQYF. In DNA, the CDR3 is TGCGCCAGCAGCTTAGGGGGAAGAGCCGAGCAGTACTTC.

This clonotype was detected ten times or more. The rearrangement joins TRBV7-8 to TRBJ1-4, with unresolved D. The CDR3 totals 15 residues. V lost 1 base to trimming and J lost 7 bases, with 13 bases between them. The V gene's germline CDR1 is SGHVS and CDR2 FQNEAQ. CDR3 coding DNA: TGTGCCAGCAGCTTAGAGGCTAGAACCCGTGAAAAACTGTTTTTT. This encodes CASSLEARTREKLFF. Full variable domain (remainder filled in from reference TRBV7-8 and TRBJ1-4): GAGVSQSPRYKVAKRGQDVALRCDPISGHVSLFWYQQALGQGPEFLTYFQNEAQLDKSGLPSDRFFAERPEGSVSTLKIQRTQQEDSAVYLCASSLEARTREKLFFGSGTQLSVL.